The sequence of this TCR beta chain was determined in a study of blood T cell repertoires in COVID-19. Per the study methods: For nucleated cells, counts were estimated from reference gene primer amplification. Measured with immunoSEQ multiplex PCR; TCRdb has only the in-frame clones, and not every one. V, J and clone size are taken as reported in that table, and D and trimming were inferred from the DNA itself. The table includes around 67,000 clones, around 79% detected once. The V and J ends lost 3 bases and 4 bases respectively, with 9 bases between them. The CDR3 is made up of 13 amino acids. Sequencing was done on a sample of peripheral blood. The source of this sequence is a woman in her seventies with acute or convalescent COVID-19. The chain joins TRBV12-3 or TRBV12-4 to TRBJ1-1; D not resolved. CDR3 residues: CASSFTAGTEAFF. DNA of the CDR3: TGTGCCAGCAGTTTCACAGCGGGCACTGAAGCTTTCTTT.